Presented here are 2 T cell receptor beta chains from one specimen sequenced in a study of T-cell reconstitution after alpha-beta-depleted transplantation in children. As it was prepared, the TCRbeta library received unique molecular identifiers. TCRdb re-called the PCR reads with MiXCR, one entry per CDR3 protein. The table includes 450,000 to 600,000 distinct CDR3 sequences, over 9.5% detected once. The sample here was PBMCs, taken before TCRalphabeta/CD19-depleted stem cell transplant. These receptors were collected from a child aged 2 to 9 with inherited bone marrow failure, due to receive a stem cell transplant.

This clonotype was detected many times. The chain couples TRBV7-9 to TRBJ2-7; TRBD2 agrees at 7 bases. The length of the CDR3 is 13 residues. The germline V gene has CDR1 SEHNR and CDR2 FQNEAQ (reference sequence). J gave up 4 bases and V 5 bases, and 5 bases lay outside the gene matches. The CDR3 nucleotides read TGTGCCAGCAGCCCGCAGGGACTATACGAGCAGTACTTC. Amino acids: CASSPQGLYEQYF.

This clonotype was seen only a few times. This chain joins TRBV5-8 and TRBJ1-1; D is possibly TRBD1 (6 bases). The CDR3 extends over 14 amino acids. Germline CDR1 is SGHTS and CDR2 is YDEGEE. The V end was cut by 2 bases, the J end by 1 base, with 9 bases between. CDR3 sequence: CASSFRTANTEAFF. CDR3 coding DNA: TGTGCCAGCAGCTTTAGGACAGCGAACACTGAAGCTTTCTTT.